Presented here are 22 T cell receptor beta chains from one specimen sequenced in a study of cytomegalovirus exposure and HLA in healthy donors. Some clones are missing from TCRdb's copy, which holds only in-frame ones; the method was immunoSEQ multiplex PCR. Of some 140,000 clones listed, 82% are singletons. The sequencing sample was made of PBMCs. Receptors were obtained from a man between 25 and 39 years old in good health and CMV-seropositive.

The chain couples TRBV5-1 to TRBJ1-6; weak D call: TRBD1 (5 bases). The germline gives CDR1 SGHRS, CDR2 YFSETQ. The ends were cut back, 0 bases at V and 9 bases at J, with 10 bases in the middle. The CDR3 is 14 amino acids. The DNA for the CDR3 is TGCGCCAGCAGCTTGGAAGGGGATTTTTCACCCCTCCACTTT. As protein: CASSLEGDFSPLHF.

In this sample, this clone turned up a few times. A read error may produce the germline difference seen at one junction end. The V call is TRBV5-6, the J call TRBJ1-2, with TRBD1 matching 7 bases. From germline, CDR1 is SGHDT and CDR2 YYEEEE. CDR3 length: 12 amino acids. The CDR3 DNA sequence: TGTGCCAGCAGGTTGGGACAGATTGGCTACACCTTC. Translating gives CASRLGQIGYTF.

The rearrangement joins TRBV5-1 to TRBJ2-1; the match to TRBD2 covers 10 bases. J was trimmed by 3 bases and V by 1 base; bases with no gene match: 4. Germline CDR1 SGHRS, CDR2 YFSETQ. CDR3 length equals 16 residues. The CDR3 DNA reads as TGCGCCAGCAGCTTGCGAGGGACTAGCGTCTACAATGAGCAGTTCTTC. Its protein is CASSLRGTSVYNEQFF.

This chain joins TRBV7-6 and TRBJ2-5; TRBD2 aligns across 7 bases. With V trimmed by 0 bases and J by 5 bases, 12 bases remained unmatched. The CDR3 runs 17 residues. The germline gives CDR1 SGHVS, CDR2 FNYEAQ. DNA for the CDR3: TGTGCCAGCAGCTTAGCGGGGGAGGGGAAAAGATCGGAGACCCAGTACTTC. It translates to CASSLAGEGKRSETQYF. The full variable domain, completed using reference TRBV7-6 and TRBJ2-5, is GAGVSQSPRYKVTKRGQDVALRCDPISGHVSLYWYRQALGQGPEFLTYFNYEAQQDKSGLPNDRFSAERPEGSISTLTIQRTEQRDSAMYRCASSLAGEGKRSETQYFGPGTRLLVL.

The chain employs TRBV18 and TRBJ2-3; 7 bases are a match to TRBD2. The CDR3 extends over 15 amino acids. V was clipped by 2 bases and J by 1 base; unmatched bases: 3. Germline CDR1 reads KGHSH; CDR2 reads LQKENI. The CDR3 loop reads CASSPESGGTDTQYF. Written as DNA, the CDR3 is TGTGCCAGCTCACCAGAGAGCGGGGGCACAGATACGCAGTATTTT. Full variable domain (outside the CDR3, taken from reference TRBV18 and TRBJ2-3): NAGVMQNPRHLVRRRGQEARLRCSPMKGHSHVYWYRQLPEEGLKFMVYLQKENIIDESGMPKERFSAEFPKEGPSILRIQQVVRGDSAAYFCASSPESGGTDTQYFGPGTRLTVL.

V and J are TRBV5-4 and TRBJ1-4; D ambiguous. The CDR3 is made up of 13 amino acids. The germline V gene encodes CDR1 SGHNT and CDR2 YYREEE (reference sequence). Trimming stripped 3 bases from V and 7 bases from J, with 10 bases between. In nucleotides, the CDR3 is TGTGCCAGCAGCTCTTTACCCGGTGAAAAACTGTTTTTT. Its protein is CASSSLPGEKLFF.

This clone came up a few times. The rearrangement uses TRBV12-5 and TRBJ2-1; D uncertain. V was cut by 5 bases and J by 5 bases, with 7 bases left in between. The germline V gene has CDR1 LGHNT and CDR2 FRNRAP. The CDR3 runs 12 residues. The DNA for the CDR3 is TGTGCTAGTGGTCCCCACAACAATGAGCAGTTCTTC. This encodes CASGPHNNEQFF.

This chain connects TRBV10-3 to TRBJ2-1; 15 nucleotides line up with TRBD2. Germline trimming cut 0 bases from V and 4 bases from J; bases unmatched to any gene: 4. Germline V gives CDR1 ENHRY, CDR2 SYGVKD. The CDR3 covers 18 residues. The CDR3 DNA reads TGTGCCATCAGTGAGTCGGGACTAGCGGGAGGCCCTTACAATGAGCAGTTCTTC. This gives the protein CAISESGLAGGPYNEQFF.

The CDR3 region has the DNA TGTGCCTGGTGGGGGGTCGGCAGGGATTTCTATGGCTACACCTTC. Its protein product is CAWWGVGRDFYGYTF. The chain joins TRBV30 to TRBJ1-2, with D possibly being TRBD1 (5 bases). Between the trimmed V and J ends, which lost 5 bases and 4 bases, there was a span of 20 bases. The germline gives CDR1 GTSNPN, CDR2 SVGIG (reference sequence). This CDR3 has 15 amino acids.

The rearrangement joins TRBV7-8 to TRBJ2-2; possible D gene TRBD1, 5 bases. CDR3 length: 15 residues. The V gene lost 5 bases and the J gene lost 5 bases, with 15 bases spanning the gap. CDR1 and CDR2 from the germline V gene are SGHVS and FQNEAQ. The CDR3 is CASSPTGVGTGELFF. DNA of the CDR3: TGTGCCAGCAGCCCAACAGGAGTAGGTACCGGGGAGCTGTTTTTT.

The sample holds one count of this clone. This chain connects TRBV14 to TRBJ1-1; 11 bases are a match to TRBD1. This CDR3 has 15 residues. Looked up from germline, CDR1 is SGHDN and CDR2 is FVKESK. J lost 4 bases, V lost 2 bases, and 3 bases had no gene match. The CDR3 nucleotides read TGTGCCAGCAGCCAACCTGGGACAGGGGGCACTGAAGCTTTCTTT. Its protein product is CASSQPGTGGTEAFF.

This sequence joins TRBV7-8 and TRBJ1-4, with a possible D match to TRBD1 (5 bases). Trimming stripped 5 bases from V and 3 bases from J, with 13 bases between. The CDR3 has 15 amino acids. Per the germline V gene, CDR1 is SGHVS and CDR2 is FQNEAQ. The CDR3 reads CASSARQRSNEKLFF. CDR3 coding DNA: TGTGCCAGCAGCGCCCGACAGCGATCTAATGAAAAACTGTTTTTT.

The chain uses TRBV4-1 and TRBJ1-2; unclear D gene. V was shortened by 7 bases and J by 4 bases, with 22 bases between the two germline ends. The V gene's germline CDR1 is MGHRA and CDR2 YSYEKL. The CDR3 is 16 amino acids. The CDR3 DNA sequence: TGCGCCAGCACCATAAGCCCCCAGGCAATGGGCTATGGCTACACCTTC. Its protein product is CASTISPQAMGYGYTF.

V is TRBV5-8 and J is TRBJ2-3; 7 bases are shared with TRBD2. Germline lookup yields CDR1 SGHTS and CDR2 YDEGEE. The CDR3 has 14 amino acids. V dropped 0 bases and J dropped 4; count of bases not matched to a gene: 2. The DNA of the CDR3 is TGTGCCAGCAGCTTGGGCGGGAGAGCAGATACGCAGTATTTT. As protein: CASSLGGRADTQYF. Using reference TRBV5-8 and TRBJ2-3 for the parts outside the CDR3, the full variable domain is EAGVTQSPTHLIKTRGQQATLRCSPISGHTSVYWYQQALGLGLQFLLWYDEGEERNRGNFPPRFSGRQFPNYSSELNVNALELEDSALYLCASSLGGRADTQYFGPGTRLTVL.

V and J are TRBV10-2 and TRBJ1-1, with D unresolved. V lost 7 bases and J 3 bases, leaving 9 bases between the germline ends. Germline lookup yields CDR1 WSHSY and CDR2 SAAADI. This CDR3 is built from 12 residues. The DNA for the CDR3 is TGCGCCAGCACTCCGAACTACACTGAAGCTTTCTTT. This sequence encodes CASTPNYTEAFF.

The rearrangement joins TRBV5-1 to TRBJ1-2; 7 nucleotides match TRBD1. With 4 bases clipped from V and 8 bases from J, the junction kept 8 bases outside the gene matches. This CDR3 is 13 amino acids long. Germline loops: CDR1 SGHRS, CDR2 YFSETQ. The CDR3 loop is CASSQGGSGGYTF. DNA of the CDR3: TGCGCCAGCAGCCAGGGGGGATCTGGAGGCTACACCTTC.

The CDR3, as DNA: TGCGCCAGCAGCATCACCTCGGGAGGGAACACTGAAGCTTTCTTT. The encoded protein is CASSITSGGNTEAFF. The chain joins TRBV5-1 to TRBJ1-1; D is uncertain. This CDR3 region has 15 residues. Germline lookup yields CDR1 SGHRS and CDR2 YFSETQ. V was trimmed by 4 bases and J by 1 base, leaving 14 bases between them.

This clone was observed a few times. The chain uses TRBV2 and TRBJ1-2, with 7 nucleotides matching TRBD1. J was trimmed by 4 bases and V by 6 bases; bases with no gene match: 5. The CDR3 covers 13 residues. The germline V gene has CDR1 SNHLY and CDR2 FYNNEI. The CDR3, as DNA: TGTGCCAGCAGGGGGGACAGTCTCTATGGCTACACCTTC. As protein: CASRGDSLYGYTF.

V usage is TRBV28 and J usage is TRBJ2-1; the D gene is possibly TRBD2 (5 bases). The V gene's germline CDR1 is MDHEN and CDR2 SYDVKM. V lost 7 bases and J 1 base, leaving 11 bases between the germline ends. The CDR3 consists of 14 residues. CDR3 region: CASTPPGSYNEQFF. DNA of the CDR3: TGTGCCAGCACCCCTCCGGGGTCCTACAATGAGCAGTTCTTC.

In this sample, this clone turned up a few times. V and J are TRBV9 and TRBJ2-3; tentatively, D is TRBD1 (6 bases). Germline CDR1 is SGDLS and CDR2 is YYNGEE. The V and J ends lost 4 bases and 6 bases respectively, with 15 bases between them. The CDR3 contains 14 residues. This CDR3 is CASSPDQGFDTQYF. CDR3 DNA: TGTGCCAGCAGCCCCGATCAGGGGTTTGATACGCAGTATTTT.

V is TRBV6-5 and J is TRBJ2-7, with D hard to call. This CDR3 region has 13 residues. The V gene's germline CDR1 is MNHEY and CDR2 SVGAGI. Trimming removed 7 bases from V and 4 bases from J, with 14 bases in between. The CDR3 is CASTGPPGYEQYF. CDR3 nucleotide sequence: TGTGCCAGCACTGGCCCCCCCGGGTACGAGCAGTACTTC.

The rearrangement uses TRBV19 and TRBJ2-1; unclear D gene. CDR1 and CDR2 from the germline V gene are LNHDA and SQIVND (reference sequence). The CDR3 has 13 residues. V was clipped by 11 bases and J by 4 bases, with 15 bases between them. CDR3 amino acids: CAAKSNSYNEQFF. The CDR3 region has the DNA TGTGCCGCCAAAAGTAACAGTTACAATGAGCAGTTCTTC.